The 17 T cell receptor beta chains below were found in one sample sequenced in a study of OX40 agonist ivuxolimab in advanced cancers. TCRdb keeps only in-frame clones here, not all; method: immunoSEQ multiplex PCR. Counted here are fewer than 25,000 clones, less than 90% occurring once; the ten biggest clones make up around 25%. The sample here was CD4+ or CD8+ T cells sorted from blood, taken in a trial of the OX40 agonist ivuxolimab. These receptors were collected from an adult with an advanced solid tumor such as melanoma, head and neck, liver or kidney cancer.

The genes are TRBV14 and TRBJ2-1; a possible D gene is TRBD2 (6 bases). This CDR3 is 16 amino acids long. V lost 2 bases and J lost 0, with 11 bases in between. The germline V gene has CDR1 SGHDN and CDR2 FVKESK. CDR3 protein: CASSQWLGGSYNEQFF. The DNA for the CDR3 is TGTGCCAGCAGCCAATGGTTGGGGGGCTCCTACAATGAGCAGTTCTTC.

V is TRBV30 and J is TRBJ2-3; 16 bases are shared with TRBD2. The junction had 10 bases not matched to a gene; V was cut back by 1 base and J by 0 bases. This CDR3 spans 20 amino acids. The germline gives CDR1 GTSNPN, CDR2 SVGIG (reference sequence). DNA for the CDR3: TGTGCCTGGAGTGGATTGGGACTAGCGGGAGGGCCTACTAGCACAGATACGCAGTATTTT. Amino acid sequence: CAWSGLGLAGGPTSTDTQYF.

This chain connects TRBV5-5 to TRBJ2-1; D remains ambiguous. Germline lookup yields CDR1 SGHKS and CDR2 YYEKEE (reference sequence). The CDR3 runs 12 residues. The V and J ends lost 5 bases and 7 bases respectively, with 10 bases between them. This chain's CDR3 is CASSYGENEQFF. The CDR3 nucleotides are TGTGCCAGCAGTTATGGAGAAAATGAGCAGTTCTTC.

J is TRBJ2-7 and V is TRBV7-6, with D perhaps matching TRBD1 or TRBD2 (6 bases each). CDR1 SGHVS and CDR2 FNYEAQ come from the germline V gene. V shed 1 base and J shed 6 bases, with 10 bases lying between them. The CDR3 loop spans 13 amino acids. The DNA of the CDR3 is TGTGCCAGCAGCTTAGAACAGGGAGGCGAGCAGTACTTC. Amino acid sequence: CASSLEQGGEQYF.

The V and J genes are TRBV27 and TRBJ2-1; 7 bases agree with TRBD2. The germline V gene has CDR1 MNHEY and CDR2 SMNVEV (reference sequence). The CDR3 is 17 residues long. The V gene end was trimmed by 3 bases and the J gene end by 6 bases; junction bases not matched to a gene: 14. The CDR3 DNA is TGTGCCAGCAGTTTGGTTGCGGGAGATTTCTGGTCCAATGAGCAGTTCTTC. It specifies CASSLVAGDFWSNEQFF.

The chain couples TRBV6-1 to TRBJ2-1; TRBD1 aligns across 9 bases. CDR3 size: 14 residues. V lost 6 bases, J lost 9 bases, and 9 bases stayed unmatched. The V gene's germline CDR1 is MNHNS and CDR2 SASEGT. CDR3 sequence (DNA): TGTGCCAGCAGGCCCGGGACAGGGCCTTCTGAGCAGTTCTTC. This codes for CASRPGTGPSEQFF.

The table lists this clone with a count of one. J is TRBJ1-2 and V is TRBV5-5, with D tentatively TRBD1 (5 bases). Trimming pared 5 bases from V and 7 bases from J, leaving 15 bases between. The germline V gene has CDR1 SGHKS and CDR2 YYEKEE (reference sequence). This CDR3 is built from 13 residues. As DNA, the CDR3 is TGTGCCAGCAGGTTCGAGGGGCAGGGTGGCTACACCTTC. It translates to CASRFEGQGGYTF.

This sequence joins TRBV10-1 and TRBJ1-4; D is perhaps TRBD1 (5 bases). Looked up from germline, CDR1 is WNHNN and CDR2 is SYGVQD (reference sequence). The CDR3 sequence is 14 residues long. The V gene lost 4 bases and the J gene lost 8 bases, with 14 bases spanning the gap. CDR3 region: CASSASRRGEKLFF. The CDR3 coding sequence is TGCGCCAGCAGTGCCAGTCGGCGGGGCGAAAAACTGTTTTTT.

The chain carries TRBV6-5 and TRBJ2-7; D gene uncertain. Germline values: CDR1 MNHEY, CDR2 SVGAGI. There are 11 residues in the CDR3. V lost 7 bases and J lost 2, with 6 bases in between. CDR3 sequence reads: CASTGAYEQYF. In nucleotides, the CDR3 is TGTGCCAGCACTGGAGCCTACGAGCAGTACTTC.

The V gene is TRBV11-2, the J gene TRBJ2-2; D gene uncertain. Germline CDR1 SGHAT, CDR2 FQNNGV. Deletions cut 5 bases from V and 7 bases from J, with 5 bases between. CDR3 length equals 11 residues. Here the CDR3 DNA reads TGTGCCAGCAGCCAATTCGGGGAGCTGTTTTTT. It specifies CASSQFGELFF.

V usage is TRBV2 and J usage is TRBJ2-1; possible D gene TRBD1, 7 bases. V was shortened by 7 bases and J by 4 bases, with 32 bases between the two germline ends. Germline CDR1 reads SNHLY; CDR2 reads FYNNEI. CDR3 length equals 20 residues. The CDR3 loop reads CASTSEGEGTEREVYNEQFF. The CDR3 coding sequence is TGTGCCAGCACTAGTGAAGGAGAAGGGACAGAAAGGGAGGTGTACAATGAGCAGTTCTTC. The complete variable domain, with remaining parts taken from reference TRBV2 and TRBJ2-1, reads EPEVTQTPSHQVTQMGQEVILRCVPISNHLYFYWYRQILGQKVEFLVSFYNNEISEKSEIFDDQFSVERPDGSNFTLKIRSTKLEDSAMYFCASTSEGEGTEREVYNEQFFGPGTRLTVL.

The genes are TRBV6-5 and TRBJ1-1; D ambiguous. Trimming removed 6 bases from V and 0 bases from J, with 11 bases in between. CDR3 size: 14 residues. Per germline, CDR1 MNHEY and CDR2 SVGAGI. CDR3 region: CASRNVTVNTEAFF. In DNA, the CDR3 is TGTGCCAGCAGGAATGTAACGGTGAACACTGAAGCTTTCTTT.

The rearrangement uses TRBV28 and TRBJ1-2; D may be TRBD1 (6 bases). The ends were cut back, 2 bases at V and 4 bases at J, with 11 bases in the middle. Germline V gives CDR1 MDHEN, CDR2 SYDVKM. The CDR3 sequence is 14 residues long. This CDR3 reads CASSLPDSIYGYTF. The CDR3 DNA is TGTGCCAGCAGTTTACCGGACAGTATCTATGGCTACACCTTC.

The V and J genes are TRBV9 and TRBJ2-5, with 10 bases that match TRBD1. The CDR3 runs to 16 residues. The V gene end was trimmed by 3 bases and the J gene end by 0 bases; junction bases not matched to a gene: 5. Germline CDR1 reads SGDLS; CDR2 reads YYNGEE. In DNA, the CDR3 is TGTGCCAGCAGCGATCCGGGACAGGGGTACCAAGAGACCCAGTACTTC. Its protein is CASSDPGQGYQETQYF.

The chain's CDR3 is CASSLVGGNNEQFF. The CDR3 DNA follows: TGTGCCAGCAGCTTGGTTGGCGGCAACAATGAGCAGTTCTTC. The chain uses TRBV5-4 and TRBJ2-1; D remains unclear. Trimming took off 0 bases at V and 5 bases at J, with 9 bases between the two ends. There are 14 residues in the CDR3. Per germline, CDR1 SGHNT and CDR2 YYREEE (reference sequence).

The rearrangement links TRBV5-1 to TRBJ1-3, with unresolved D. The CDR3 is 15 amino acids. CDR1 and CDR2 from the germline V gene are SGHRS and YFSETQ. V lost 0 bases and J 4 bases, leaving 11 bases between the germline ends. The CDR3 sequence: CASSLDRGSGNTIYF. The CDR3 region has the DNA TGCGCCAGCAGCTTGGACCGGGGTTCGGGAAACACCATATATTTT.

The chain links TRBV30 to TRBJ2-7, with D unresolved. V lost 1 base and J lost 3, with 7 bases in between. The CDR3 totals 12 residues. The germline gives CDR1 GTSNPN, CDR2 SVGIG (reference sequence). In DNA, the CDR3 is TGTGCCTGGAGTGGGCAGTTCTACGAGCAGTACTTC. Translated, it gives CAWSGQFYEQYF.